What follows are 29 T cell receptor beta chains derived from one specimen sequenced in a study of identifying expanded T cells in peripheral blood. Here immunoSEQ multiplex PCR was the method, and the copy in TCRdb shows in-frame clones only, minus some. This table holds around 100,000 clones, over 70% found once. Source material: blood. These receptor sequences come from a person aged 18 to 75 in good health.

For this clone: A junction boundary mismatches the germline segment, possibly from a read error. The chain employs TRBV19 and TRBJ1-4; 9 bases are a match to TRBD1. This CDR3 is 12 amino acids long. Looked up from germline, CDR1 is LNHDA and CDR2 is SQIVND (reference sequence). The CDR3 DNA is TGTGCCAGTAGTCCCATGGGGGGACAGGGCCTTTTT. It yields the protein CASSPMGGQGLF.

The genes are TRBV10-3 and TRBJ2-7; 8 positions agree with TRBD1. Unmatched junction bases numbered 6, after V lost 3 bases and J lost 5 bases. This CDR3 has 14 amino acids. The V gene's germline CDR1 is ENHRY and CDR2 SYGVKD. The CDR3 reads CAISELDRENEQYF. In nucleotides, the CDR3 is TGTGCCATCAGTGAATTGGACAGGGAAAACGAGCAGTACTTC.

V is TRBV19 and J is TRBJ2-2; no clear D gene. CDR1 is LNHDA, CDR2 SQIVND, per germline (reference sequence). There are 15 residues in the CDR3. The V and J ends lost 5 bases and 4 bases respectively, with 14 bases between them. The CDR3 DNA reads TGTGCCAGTAGTCCGGTATCGCGAATCACCGGGGAGCTGTTTTTT. This encodes CASSPVSRITGELFF.

The chain combines TRBV6-5 with TRBJ1-2, with a tentative D call TRBD1 (5 bases). The CDR3 spans 13 residues. The V gene's germline CDR1 is MNHEY and CDR2 SVGAGI. Trimming removed 5 bases at V and 4 bases at J, with 11 bases between. CDR3 residues: CASSDGAFYGYTF. In DNA form, the CDR3 reads TGTGCCAGCAGTGATGGGGCGTTCTATGGCTACACCTTC.

The genes are TRBV2 and TRBJ2-5; possibly TRBD2 for D (5 bases). The CDR3 is made up of 12 amino acids. V lost 7 bases and J 1 base, leaving 7 bases between the germline ends. Per germline, CDR1 SNHLY and CDR2 FYNNEI. The CDR3 here is CASTGSQETQYF. DNA for the CDR3: TGTGCCAGCACGGGGTCCCAAGAGACCCAGTACTTC.

The V call is TRBV10-2, the J call TRBJ2-5; tentatively, D is TRBD1 (6 bases). CDR1 and CDR2 (germline): WSHSY, SAAADI. This CDR3 is built from 13 residues. Trimming took 2 bases from V and 5 from J, leaving 9 bases between them. This CDR3 reads CASSEQGSETQYF. As DNA, the CDR3 is TGCGCCAGCAGTGAGCAGGGGTCGGAGACCCAGTACTTC.

The CDR3 DNA follows: TGTGCCAGCAGGGACGACAGGCGTGGCTACACCTTC. It encodes CASRDDRRGYTF. The rearrangement joins TRBV2 to TRBJ1-2, with a possible D match to TRBD1 (6 bases). Germline V gene data show CDR1 as SNHLY and CDR2 as FYNNEI. Deletions cut 6 bases from V and 7 bases from J, with 12 bases between. CDR3 length: 12 amino acids.

The gene calls are TRBV29-1 and TRBJ1-2; D call uncertain. The CDR3 has 12 residues. V was trimmed by 5 bases and J by 3 bases, leaving 10 bases between them. Germline-derived CDR1 and CDR2 are SQVTM and ANQGSEA. The CDR3 DNA is TGCAGCGTTTCCAAGGGAGACTATGGCTACACCTTC. It translates to CSVSKGDYGYTF.

The chain links TRBV30 to TRBJ1-1, with 11 bases identical to TRBD1. This CDR3 has 13 amino acids. CDR1 is GTSNPN and CDR2 is SVGIG in the germline V gene (reference sequence). The J segment lost 11 bases and the V segment lost 5 bases, leaving 10 bases of the junction unmatched. The CDR3 DNA reads as TGTGCCTGGGCGGGACAGGGGGGGACTACGGCTTTCTTT. This translates into CAWAGQGGTTAFF.

With respect to this clone: A read error may account for a junction end that differs from germline. The chain's CDR3 is CASTPRVAGSNQSQHF. CDR3 nucleotides: TGTGCCAGTACCCCGCGGGTTGCAGGGAGCAATCAGTCCCAGCATTTT. V gene TRBV19 combines with J gene TRBJ1-5; D possibly corresponds to TRBD1 (5 bases). The CDR3 spans 16 residues. Germline loops: CDR1 LNHDA, CDR2 SQIVND (reference sequence).

The gene calls are TRBV5-1 and TRBJ2-5; 8 nucleotides agree with TRBD1. Germline CDR1 and CDR2: SGHRS and YFSETQ. This CDR3 region has 16 residues. V shed 4 bases and J 2 bases; nucleotides not matched to a gene: 10. The chain's CDR3 is CASSPGPGGNQETQYF. CDR3 bases: TGCGCCAGCAGCCCTGGACCAGGGGGCAATCAAGAGACCCAGTACTTC.

The chain has TRBV5-8 and TRBJ2-1; no clear D. Germline values: CDR1 SGHTS, CDR2 YDEGEE. V lost 4 bases and J lost 9, with 14 bases in between. The CDR3 totals 13 residues. CDR3 DNA sequence: TGTGCCAGCAGCACCCGACCAGAGTCTGAGCAGTTCTTC. It translates to CASSTRPESEQFF.

The chain recombines TRBV5-1 with TRBJ1-2; 10 bases line up with TRBD1. This CDR3 has 14 residues. The J segment lost 6 bases and the V segment lost 0 bases, leaving 2 bases of the junction unmatched. Germline V gene lookup returns CDR1 SGHRS and CDR2 YFSETQ. CDR3 DNA: TGCGCCAGCAGCTTGGGAGGGACAGGGGATGGCTACACCTTC. Translating gives CASSLGGTGDGYTF.

This chain joins TRBV7-9 and TRBJ1-1; D is unresolved. V lost 2 bases and J 0 bases, leaving 4 bases between the germline ends. CDR1 and CDR2 from the germline V gene are SEHNR and FQNEAQ (reference sequence). This CDR3 has 13 amino acids. CDR3 DNA: TGTGCCAGCAGCTTATCCATGAACACTGAAGCTTTCTTT. This translates into CASSLSMNTEAFF.

The chain carries TRBV4-3 and TRBJ2-3, with TRBD2 matching over 8 bases. Germline loops: CDR1 LGHNA, CDR2 YSLEER. The trim removed 1 base at V and 2 bases at J, leaving 5 bases unmatched. The CDR3 is made up of 16 amino acids. The CDR3 nucleotides are TGCGCCAGCAGCCAAGGGGTAGCGGGAACCACAGATACGCAGTATTTT. Translation: CASSQGVAGTTDTQYF.

The chain uses TRBV6-5 and TRBJ1-2, with a weak D call TRBD1 (5 bases). The CDR3 contains 13 residues. CDR1 is MNHEY and CDR2 is SVGAGI in the germline V gene. The V and J ends lost 6 bases and 7 bases respectively, with 15 bases between them. The CDR3 DNA reads TGTGCCAGCAGACTCGGACATCGGGGTGGCTACACCTTC. As protein: CASRLGHRGGYTF.

The rearrangement uses TRBV30 and TRBJ2-7; D gene unclear. Trimming shortened V by 0 bases and J by 0 bases, and 9 bases separated the two germline ends. Germline V gene data show CDR1 as GTSNPN and CDR2 as SVGIG (reference sequence). There are 14 residues in the CDR3. The CDR3 is CAWSVGIHSYEQYF. In DNA, the CDR3 is TGTGCCTGGAGTGTAGGGATTCACTCCTACGAGCAGTACTTC. Together with reference TRBV30 and TRBJ2-7, the CDR3 gives the full variable domain: SQTIHQWPATLVQPVGSPLSLECTVEGTSNPNLYWYRQAAGRGLQLLFYSVGIGQISSEVPQNLSASRPQDRQFILSSKKLLLSDSGFYLCAWSVGIHSYEQYFGPGTRLTVT.

This clone has only one observation. This chain connects TRBV13 to TRBJ1-3; no definite D call. The CDR3 extends over 14 amino acids. Germline values: CDR1 PRHDT, CDR2 FYEKMQ (reference sequence). V lost 1 base to trimming and J lost 0 bases, with 4 bases between them. Here the CDR3 reads CASSLVTSGNTIYF. The CDR3 nucleotides read TGTGCCAGCAGCTTAGTCACCTCTGGAAACACCATATATTTT.

This clone has just a few counts. The chain recombines TRBV7-9 with TRBJ1-2; D is unclear. Trimming shortened V by 3 bases and J by 0 bases, and 8 bases separated the two germline ends. The CDR3 is made up of 14 amino acids. CDR1 is SEHNR, CDR2 FQNEAQ, per germline (reference sequence). The CDR3: CASSFGLANYGYTF. DNA of the CDR3: TGTGCCAGCAGCTTCGGGTTAGCTAACTATGGCTACACCTTC.

The chain employs TRBV6-5 and TRBJ2-3; D call uncertain. The ends were cut back, 4 bases at V and 2 bases at J, with 16 bases in the middle. From germline, CDR1 is MNHEY and CDR2 SVGAGI. The CDR3 runs 16 residues. CDR3 DNA: TGTGCCAGCAGTTCCTTACAGAGAGGTTTCACAGATACGCAGTATTTT. The encoded protein is CASSSLQRGFTDTQYF.

Only a few counts were recorded for this clone. The V and J genes are TRBV5-6 and TRBJ2-7, with D possibly called TRBD1 or TRBD2 (5 bases each). Looked up from germline, CDR1 is SGHDT and CDR2 is YYEEEE. The CDR3 sequence is 14 residues long. The V end lost 0 bases, the J end lost 3 bases, and 10 bases lay between the germline ends. CDR3 in amino acids: CASSLVGAGYEQYF. The DNA for the CDR3 is TGTGCCAGCAGCTTGGTTGGGGCGGGCTACGAGCAGTACTTC.

The chain uses TRBV5-4 and TRBJ1-6, with D maybe TRBD1 (5 bases). V dropped 4 bases and J dropped 14 bases, with 22 bases sitting between them. Germline assignment: CDR1 SGHNT and CDR2 YYREEE (reference sequence). The CDR3 has 15 residues. This chain's CDR3 is CASSQHGTLNWSLHF. CDR3 sequence (DNA): TGTGCCAGCAGCCAACACGGGACCCTCAATTGGTCCCTCCACTTT.

V is TRBV14 and J is TRBJ2-1; 7 nucleotides match TRBD1. V lost 3 bases, J lost 13 bases, and 3 bases stayed unmatched. Germline V gives CDR1 SGHDN, CDR2 FVKESK. The CDR3 extends over 11 amino acids. DNA of the CDR3: TGTGCCAGCAGCCACGGGACAGTTCAGTTCTTC. This sequence encodes CASSHGTVQFF.

The chain couples TRBV19 to TRBJ2-2; 8 bases are a match to TRBD1. The V and J ends lost 3 bases and 0 bases, in that order; junction bases with no gene match: 0. CDR1 is LNHDA and CDR2 is SQIVND in the germline V gene (reference sequence). CDR3 length equals 15 residues. Here the CDR3 reads CASSMTGANTGELFF. In DNA form, the CDR3 reads TGTGCCAGTAGTATGACAGGGGCGAACACCGGGGAGCTGTTTTTT.

This chain connects TRBV29-1 to TRBJ1-2; D unclear. Looked up from germline, CDR1 is SQVTM and CDR2 is ANQGSEA. Trimming removed 4 bases from V and 7 bases from J, with 16 bases in between. This CDR3 contains 13 residues. The DNA for the CDR3 is TGCAGCGTTGCACAGCGCGGAAGTGGTGGCTACACCTTC. Amino acid sequence: CSVAQRGSGGYTF.

This clone was counted once. The J gene is TRBJ2-7, the V gene TRBV9; D might be TRBD2 (5 bases). CDR1 and CDR2 from the germline V gene are SGDLS and YYNGEE. This CDR3 is built from 15 residues. V dropped 0 bases and J dropped 2 bases, with 12 bases sitting between them. CDR3: CASSVGWTPTYEQYF. The CDR3 nucleotides are TGTGCCAGCAGCGTAGGGTGGACTCCTACCTACGAGCAGTACTTC.

The V and J genes are TRBV4-1 and TRBJ2-2; D unclear. The V gene's germline CDR1 is MGHRA and CDR2 YSYEKL. V lost 6 bases and J 2 bases, leaving 16 bases between the germline ends. The CDR3 runs 16 residues. The CDR3 here is CASRPVVSSNTGELFF. In DNA form, the CDR3 reads TGCGCCAGCAGGCCAGTGGTTTCGTCCAACACCGGGGAGCTGTTTTTT.

The V gene is TRBV5-1, the J gene TRBJ2-6; no clear D gene. The CDR3 totals 16 residues. V lost 5 bases to trimming and J lost 0 bases, with 12 bases between them. Germline values: CDR1 SGHRS, CDR2 YFSETQ. In DNA, the CDR3 is TGCGCCAGCAGAAGCTTGCGGAGCTCTGGGGCCAACGTCCTGACTTTC. Amino acids: CASRSLRSSGANVLTF.

V usage is TRBV1 and J usage is TRBJ2-6. TRBV1 is recorded as a pseudogene. The CDR3 runs 10 residues. CDR3 DNA sequence: TGCACCAGCAGGGCCAACGTCCTGACTTTC. It specifies CTSRANVLTF.